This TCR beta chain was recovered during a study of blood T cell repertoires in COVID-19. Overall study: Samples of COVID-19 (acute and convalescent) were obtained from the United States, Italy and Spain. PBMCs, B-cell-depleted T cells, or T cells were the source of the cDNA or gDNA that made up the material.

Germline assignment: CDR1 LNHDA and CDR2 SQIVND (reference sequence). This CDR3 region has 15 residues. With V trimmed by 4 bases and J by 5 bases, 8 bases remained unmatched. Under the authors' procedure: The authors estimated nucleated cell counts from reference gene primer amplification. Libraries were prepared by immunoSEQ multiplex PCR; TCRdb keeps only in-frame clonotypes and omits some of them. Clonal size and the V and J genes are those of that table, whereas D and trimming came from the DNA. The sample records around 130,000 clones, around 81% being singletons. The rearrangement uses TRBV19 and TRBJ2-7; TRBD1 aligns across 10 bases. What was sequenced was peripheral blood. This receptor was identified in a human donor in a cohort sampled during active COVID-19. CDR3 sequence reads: CASSNRDRGKNEQYF. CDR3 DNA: TGTGCCAGTAGTAACCGGGACAGGGGAAAAAACGAGCAGTACTTC.